Listed here are 15 T cell receptor beta chains from one sample, sequenced in a study of blood T cells in healthy people across ages. A J-beta primer mix and a sample-barcoded 5' primer were used in a second PCR of about 6 to 12 cycles. TCRdb processed the 5' RACE reads anew with MiXCR; each CDR3 protein has one entry. Of approximately 900,000 distinct CDR3 sequences in the sample, under 50% were seen once. Input material: blood. The receptors come from a man aged 25 to 45 in good health.

J is TRBJ2-6 and V is TRBV9, with 7 bases aligning to TRBD1. Germline assignment: CDR1 SGDLS and CDR2 YYNGEE. V lost 4 bases and J lost 0; bases outside the gene matches: 7. The CDR3 is 17 residues long. The CDR3, as DNA: TGTGCCAGCAGCCCGGGACAGCTCTTCTCTGGGGCCAACGTCCTGACTTTC. Translated, it gives CASSPGQLFSGANVLTF.

The CDR3 sequence: CATSRVSDLMYEQYF. In DNA form, the CDR3 reads TGTGCCACCAGCAGAGTGTCGGATCTGATGTACGAGCAGTACTTC. The chain employs TRBV15 and TRBJ2-7, with D unresolved. From germline, CDR1 is LNHNV and CDR2 YYDKDF (reference sequence). The CDR3 sequence is 15 residues long. Trimming took off 1 base at V and 4 bases at J, with 14 bases between the two ends.

This chain links TRBV5-1 with TRBJ2-3; a weak D match, TRBD2 (6 bases). The CDR3 spans 14 residues. Germline V lookup: CDR1 SGHRS, CDR2 YFSETQ. Trimming removed 5 bases at V and 4 bases at J, with 14 bases between. The CDR3 coding sequence is TGCGCCAGCAGGTGGGACTTACATGCAGATACGCAGTATTTT. This codes for CASRWDLHADTQYF.

The genes are TRBV19 and TRBJ2-2; D not certain. V lost 3 bases to trimming and J lost 1 base, with 6 bases between them. CDR1 and CDR2 from the germline V gene are LNHDA and SQIVND (reference sequence). CDR3 length equals 14 residues. The CDR3: CASSIFMNTGELFF. Here the CDR3 DNA reads TGTGCCAGTAGTATTTTTATGAACACCGGGGAGCTGTTTTTT. The whole variable domain, remainder taken from reference TRBV19 and TRBJ2-2, is DGGITQSPKYLFRKEGQNVTLSCEQNLNHDAMYWYRQDPGQGLRLIYYSQIVNDFQKGDIAEGYSVSREKKESFPLTVTSAQKNPTAFYLCASSIFMNTGELFFGEGSRLTVL.

This clonotype was found a few times. The chain is built from TRBV29-1 and TRBJ1-2, with TRBD1 matching 9 bases. V trimming: 6 bases; J trimming: 5 bases; junction bases outside the gene matches: 10. Germline CDR1 SQVTM, CDR2 ANQGSEA. The CDR3 has 14 amino acids. CDR3 sequence reads: CSVDKGQGLYGYTF. The CDR3 region has the DNA TGCAGCGTGGATAAAGGACAGGGGCTTTATGGCTACACCTTC.

The chain carries TRBV16 and TRBJ2-3, with 9 nucleotides matching TRBD2. CDR1 is KGHSY and CDR2 is FQNENV in the germline V gene. J lost 5 bases, V lost 3 bases, and 6 bases had no gene match. The CDR3 loop spans 15 amino acids. The CDR3: CASSHRRGGIDTQYF. CDR3 nucleotides: TGTGCCAGCAGCCATCGGCGGGGGGGCATAGATACGCAGTATTTT. Combining the CDR3 with reference TRBV16 and TRBJ2-3 gives the whole variable domain GEEVAQTPKHLVRGEGQKAKLYCAPIKGHSYVFWYQQVLKNEFKFLISFQNENVFDETGMPKERFSAKCLPNSPCSLEIQATKLEDSAVYFCASSHRRGGIDTQYFGPGTRLTVL.

The chain uses TRBV20-1 and TRBJ1-6; the match to TRBD1 covers 7 bases. CDR1 and CDR2 from the germline V gene are DFQATT and SNEGSKA (reference sequence). This CDR3 is 15 amino acids long. V trimming: 6 bases; J trimming: 5 bases; junction bases outside the gene matches: 10. The CDR3 region is CSAPAAGQNNSPLHF. In DNA form, the CDR3 reads TGCAGTGCACCAGCGGCGGGACAGAATAATTCACCCCTCCACTTT.

The chain uses TRBV6-2 or TRBV6-3 and TRBJ2-1, with 10 nucleotides matching TRBD2. The junction had 8 bases not matched to a gene; V was cut back by 2 bases and J by 10 bases. The CDR3 length is 15 residues. CDR1 MNHEY and CDR2 SVGEGT come from the germline V gene. This CDR3 is CASSYPSGGPREQFF. The CDR3 DNA sequence: TGTGCCAGCAGTTACCCTAGCGGGGGCCCCAGGGAGCAGTTCTTC.

The rearrangement links TRBV5-1 to TRBJ2-1; no reliable D call. V shed 0 bases and J shed 3 bases, with 7 bases lying between them. CDR1 and CDR2 (germline): SGHRS, YFSETQ. The CDR3 runs 14 residues. CDR3 nucleotide sequence: TGCGCCAGCAGCTTGGAACTTCGCTACAATGAGCAGTTCTTC. Encoded protein: CASSLELRYNEQFF.

Note on this clonotype: A read error may explain this, as a much larger clone is one base away. The chain couples TRBV13 to TRBJ1-2, with D unresolved. Germline CDR1 reads PRHDT; CDR2 reads FYEKMQ (reference sequence). With 1 base removed from V and 5 bases from J, the gap between germline ends came to 17 bases. This CDR3 region has 16 residues. CDR3 sequence (DNA): TGTGCCAGCAGCTTAGTAGTGGCCGCGGAGAGGTATGGCTACACCTTC. Encoded protein: CASSLVVAAERYGYTF.

The chain links TRBV4-3 to TRBJ2-5; D uncertain. This CDR3 has 14 amino acids. Trimming removed 0 bases from V and 1 base from J, with 6 bases in between. CDR1 is LGHNA, CDR2 YSLEER, per germline. The DNA for the CDR3 is TGCGCCAGCAGCCAAGATTGGGCCCAAGAGACCCAGTACTTC. This translates into CASSQDWAQETQYF.

The rearrangement links TRBV29-1 to TRBJ1-1; D remains unclear. Germline V lookup: CDR1 SQVTM, CDR2 ANQGSEA. CDR3 length: 12 residues. The V gene lost 7 bases and the J gene lost 5 bases, with 14 bases spanning the gap. Written as DNA, the CDR3 is TGCAGCGCCGATAACGGGAATACTGAAGCTTTCTTT. This gives the protein CSADNGNTEAFF. Supplemented by reference TRBV29-1 and TRBJ1-1, the full variable domain reads SAVISQKPSRDICQRGTSLTIQCQVDSQVTMMFWYRQQPGQSLTLIATANQGSEATYESGFVIDKFPISRPNLTFSTLTVSNMSPEDSSIYLCSADNGNTEAFFGQGTRLTVV.

This clonotype was seen more than once but under ten times. The V gene is TRBV28, the J gene TRBJ2-5; D gene ambiguous. Germline V gene lookup returns CDR1 MDHEN and CDR2 SYDVKM. This CDR3 is built from 14 residues. Trimming left V 6 bases short and J 7 bases short, with 18 bases between. The CDR3 region has the DNA TGTGCCAGCAGCACAGCTAACCAATGGGGGACCCAGTACTTC. Translating it yields CASSTANQWGTQYF.

The chain is built from TRBV27 and TRBJ2-7; 8 bases map to TRBD1. V shed 6 bases and J 5 bases; nucleotides not matched to a gene: 9. Germline V gene lookup returns CDR1 MNHEY and CDR2 SMNVEV (reference sequence). This CDR3 region has 14 residues. The CDR3 region is CASSSTGQGHEQYF. In nucleotides, the CDR3 is TGTGCCAGCAGCTCGACTGGACAGGGTCACGAGCAGTACTTC.

This clonotype was observed a handful of times. The chain recombines TRBV2 with TRBJ2-1; 9 positions agree with TRBD2. Germline CDR1 is SNHLY and CDR2 is FYNNEI. The CDR3 is 15 amino acids. The trim removed 2 bases at V and 8 bases at J, leaving 7 bases unmatched. For the CDR3, the DNA is TGTGCCAGCAGTGAACGGCGGGGGGGCCTCGATGAGCAGTTCTTC. This sequence encodes CASSERRGGLDEQFF.